This T cell receptor (beta chain) stems from a study of T cell responses to AZD1222 COVID-19 vaccine (dated by TCRdb to the early 2020s). For context, the study as a whole: A total of just over 230 trial participants underwent TCR sequencing, of whom nearly 210 received two doses of AZD1222 and some 26 received two doses of the MenACWY control vaccine. Trial participants were enrolled by age into 18-55, 56-69 and 70-plus year subgroups, with 148, 28 and 57 TCR-sequenced participants respectively. What the work shows at the level of the full study, not this receptor alone: Most participants were white British and females outnumbered males, and the authors suggested that clonal diversity may have been underestimated. Because no day 14 peak-response samples were available, the repertoires could be characterized only after the peak T cell response. Reportedly, close to half of the unique spike-specific TCRs recognized epitopes lying outside the regions that are mutated in the B.1.351 and B.1.1.7 variants. Conclusions about previously exposed vaccinees are limited because only five to seven AZD1222 recipients were SARS-CoV-2 seropositive at baseline. In the small 56-69-year group, the increase in depth fell short of significance, most likely because of low power. Vaccine-associated CD4 TCRs spanned the whole spike protein, with dominant responses in regions 160-218 and 743-854. A significant rise in spike-specific TCR breadth and depth was observed after two AZD1222 doses relative to day 0 and relative to MenACWY recipients.

The CDR3 regions of human TCRbeta chains were analyzed by immunosequencing. In the authors' own workflow: Repertoire TCRs were matched against a reference library of SARS-CoV-2-specific TCRs generated with the MIRA antigen-specificity platform. Breadth was defined as the fraction of unique TCRs that were SARS-CoV-2-associated, and depth was defined as the fraction of total T cells that were SARS-CoV-2-associated. Using the MIRA data, each spike-specific TCR was mapped to the spike region that the TCR reacts to and placed in a CD4 or CD8 class. Log10-transformed breadth and depth values were compared by one-way ANOVA with Sidak's multiple comparisons tests. Drawn from immuneACCESS, this table holds only the in-frame rearrangements with V and J called that TCRdb kept. Clones are partly lost; checked studies trace under half to an unresolved V gene and leave the rest unexplained. The V and J calls and the clone size are those of that table, but D and trimming were determined from the DNA. For this sample there are about 140,000 clones; 70% to 90% appear just once. The ten largest make up about 3.4% of the sample.

CDR1 and CDR2 (SGHTS, YDEGEE) derive from the germline V gene. V gives up 4 bases and J gives up 4 bases, and the segment between their germline ends measures 12 bases. The CDR3 starts with the cysteine, ends with the phenylalanine, and has 14 residues. Only the CDR3 portion is preserved as DNA: 42 bases, with reading frame beginning at the first base. What this sample's time point label stands for: about 28 days (+/-7) after the second vaccine dose. Because spike-specific TCR depth and breadth did not differ between the two schedules, AZD1222 recipients who got a second dose at roughly 4 weeks were pooled with those who got a second dose at roughly 12 weeks. Vaccinee samples were obtained from the UK trials COV001 and COV002, which included a single-blind randomized controlled phase 2/3 trial of AZD1222 (ChAdOx1 nCoV-19) in healthy adults. Trial participant PBMC samples were collected at day 0 and day 28 after the second dose for TCRbeta chain sequencing.

This clone appeared a single time. Its specific antigen is unknown. Within one base of it there is no much larger clone, and no base qualities were kept. The chain joins TRBV5-8 to TRBJ2-1; a confident D gene designation cannot be given. Sequences were derived from peripheral blood, sampled 28 days after the second AZD1222 dose. The source of this sequence is an adult who received the AZD1222 COVID-19 vaccine. For the CDR3, the sequence is CASSQDPRYNEQFF. The DNA reads as follows: TGTGCCAGCAGCCAGGACCCTCGGTACAATGAGCAGTTCTTC.